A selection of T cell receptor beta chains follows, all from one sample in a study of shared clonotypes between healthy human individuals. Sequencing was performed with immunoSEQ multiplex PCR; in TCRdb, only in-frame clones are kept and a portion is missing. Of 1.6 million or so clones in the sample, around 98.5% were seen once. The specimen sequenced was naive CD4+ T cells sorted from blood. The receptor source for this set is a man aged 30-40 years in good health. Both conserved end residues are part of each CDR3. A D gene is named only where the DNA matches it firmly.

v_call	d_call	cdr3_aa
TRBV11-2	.	CASSSGTVSSGANVLTF
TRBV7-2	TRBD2	CASSFPTHRLAGGAYEQYF
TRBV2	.	CASSEYSSEYHFRDEQYF
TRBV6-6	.	CASSYSDIPPNEQFF
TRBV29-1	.	CSVGKGTYGYTF
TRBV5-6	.	CASSLGPGNTEAFF
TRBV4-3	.	CASSTEPRTNYGYTF
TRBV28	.	CASSSRETQYF
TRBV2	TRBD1	CASTVPDRVSTDTQYF
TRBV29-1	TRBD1	CSARTGEGYTF
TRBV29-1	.	CSVEGVDSEKLFF
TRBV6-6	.	CASSHERMNTEAFF
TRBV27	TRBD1	CASSLGTGWTYEQYF
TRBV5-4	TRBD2	CASSSPASGVDYEQYF
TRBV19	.	CASSIASGFTGELFF
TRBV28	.	CASSLVSNQPQHF
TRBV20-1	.	CSARDRRQQFF
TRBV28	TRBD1	CASSSHRDSEKLFF
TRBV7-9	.	CAGSGKAPPGANVLTF
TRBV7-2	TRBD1	CASSADRGRDQPQHF
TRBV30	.	CAWAESSYEQYF
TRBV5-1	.	CASSLGLPLNTGELFF
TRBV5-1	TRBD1	CASSLEGTGLGYEQYF
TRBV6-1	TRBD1	CASSLQGSRNYEQYF